The entry below gives a single TCR beta chain sequence along with its context. Its antigen remains undetermined. No base-level quality is on record; no much larger clone is a single base apart. Other DNA sequences in this sample translate to the same CDR3. TCRbeta CDR3 regions were amplified from genomic DNA by means of the immunoSEQ Assay, a bias-controlled multiplex PCR. Concerning the study's data processing: Nucleated cell counts per sample were estimated from amplification of reference gene primers within the assay. Sequence reads were collapsed and filtered to measure the absolute abundance of every unique TCRbeta CDR3 rearrangement. For each sample, productive Simpson clonality was calculated by taking the square root of Simpson's diversity index across productive rearrangements. This immuneACCESS table, as held by TCRdb, lists in-frame sequences with V and J called but not all clones. Of the missing ones, under half trace to an unresolved V gene in checked studies; the others have no known cause. That table gives V, J and clone size, and the DNA gave D and trimming. The sample contains fewer than 350,000 clones, roughly 88% of them found a single time. The ten largest clones take up roughly 9% of the sample.

According to the germline V gene, CDR1 reads KGHSH and CDR2 reads LQKENI. CDR3 length: 16 amino acids, cysteine to phenylalanine. Of the read, only the CDR3 DNA is kept; its 48 bases are in frame from base 1. Trimming removed 0 bases from V and 4 bases from J, leaving 13 bases between the germline ends. This sample stems from a study of blood T cell repertoires in COVID-19 (dated by TCRdb to 2019 to 2021). The study in broad terms: Collaborator samples came from the United States, Italy and Spain and covered acute and convalescent phases of COVID-19. The material from the prospective study consisted of cDNA or gDNA derived from T cells, B-cell-depleted T cells, or PBMCs. Subjects who had been exposed to COVID-19, were actively infected with it, or had recovered from it provided the deeply sampled blood TCRbeta repertoires that made up the dataset. The repertoires were released in a freely available public database meant as a resource for research on the immune response to SARS-CoV-2. Samples were obtained from the ongoing ImmuneRACE study (first 160 participants) and from approximately 1,200 subjects provided by 6 global collaborators. The sample metadata nearly always contained a de-identified subject ID, COVID-19 status, age in years and sex. HLA class I and class II types, where available, came from metadata supplied by the sample provider rather than from assay-based typing.

What the research found in general, with its limitations: The amount of clinical and demographic metadata varied by source and participant and was provided uncurated.

The collaborating institutions used their own protocols to collect whole blood in K2EDTA tubes. For TCRbeta analysis, collaborators shipped samples in one of three forms: frozen whole blood, isolated PBMCs, or DNA extracted from either of those sample types. This clonotype was obtained from a young man with active or convalescent COVID-19. Sequencing was performed on peripheral blood. The sequence is built from TRBV18 and TRBJ2-1; the D region possibly corresponds to TRBD2 (6 bases align). In nucleotide form, the sequence is TGTGCCAGCTCACCACCCGGGGGAGTCGGTTACAATGAGCAGTTCTTC. Translated, it reads CASSPPGGVGYNEQFF.